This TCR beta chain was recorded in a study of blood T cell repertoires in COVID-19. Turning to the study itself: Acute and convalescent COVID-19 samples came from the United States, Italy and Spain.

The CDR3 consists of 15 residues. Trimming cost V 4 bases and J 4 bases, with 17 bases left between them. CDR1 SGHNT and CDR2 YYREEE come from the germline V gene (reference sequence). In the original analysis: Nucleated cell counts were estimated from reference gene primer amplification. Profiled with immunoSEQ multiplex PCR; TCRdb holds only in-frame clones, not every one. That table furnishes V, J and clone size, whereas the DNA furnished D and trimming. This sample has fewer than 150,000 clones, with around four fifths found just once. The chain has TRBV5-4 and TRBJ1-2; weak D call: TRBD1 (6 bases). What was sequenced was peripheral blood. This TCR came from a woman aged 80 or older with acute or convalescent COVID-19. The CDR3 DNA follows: TGTGCCAGCAGCCCCATCGACAGGCAAGTCTATGGCTACACCTTC. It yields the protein CASSPIDRQVYGYTF.